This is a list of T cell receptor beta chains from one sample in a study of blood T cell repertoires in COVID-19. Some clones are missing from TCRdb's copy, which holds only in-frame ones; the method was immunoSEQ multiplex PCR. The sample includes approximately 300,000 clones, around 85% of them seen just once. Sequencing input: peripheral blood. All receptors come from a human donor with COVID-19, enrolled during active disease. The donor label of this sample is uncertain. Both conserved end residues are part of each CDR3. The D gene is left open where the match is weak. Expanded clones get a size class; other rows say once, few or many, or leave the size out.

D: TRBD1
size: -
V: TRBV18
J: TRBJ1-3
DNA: TGTGCCAGCTCACCGGGACAGGGTTTCGGGGGAAACACCATATATTTT
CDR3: CASSPGQGFGGNTIYF

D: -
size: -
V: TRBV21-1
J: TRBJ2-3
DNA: TGTGCCAGCAGGCCTGGAGGTAGCGGGAGGACCACAGATACGCAGTATTTT
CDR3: CASRPGGSGRTTDTQYF

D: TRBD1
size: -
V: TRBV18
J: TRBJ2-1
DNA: TGTGCCAGCTCACCAGGACAGGGGGGGTACAATGAGCAGTTCTTC
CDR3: CASSPGQGGYNEQFF

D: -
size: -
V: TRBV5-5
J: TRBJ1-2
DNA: TGTGCCAGCAGCTTGGACGGTGCTAACTATGGCTACACCTTC
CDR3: CASSLDGANYGYTF

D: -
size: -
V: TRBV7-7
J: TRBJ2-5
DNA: TGTGCTAGCAGCTTGGGAGGTAGGGGGCCGGAGACCCAGTACTTC
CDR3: CASSLGGRGPETQYF

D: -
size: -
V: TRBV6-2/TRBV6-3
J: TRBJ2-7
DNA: TGTGCCAGCAGTTTCTCACCGCCAGTGATGACCTACGAGCAGTACTTC
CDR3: CASSFSPPVMTYEQYF

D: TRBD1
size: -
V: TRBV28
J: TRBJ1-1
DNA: TGTGCCAGCAGTCCTCACAGGGGGCCGGATTCTGAAGCTTTCTTT
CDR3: CASSPHRGPDSEAFF

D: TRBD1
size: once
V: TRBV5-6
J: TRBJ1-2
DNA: TGTGCCAGCAGCGTCCGGGACAGGGCCTATGGCTACACCTTC
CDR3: CASSVRDRAYGYTF

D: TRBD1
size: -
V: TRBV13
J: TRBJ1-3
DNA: TGTGCCAGCAGCCCCCGGACAGGTTTCTCTGGAAACACCATATATTTT
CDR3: CASSPRTGFSGNTIYF

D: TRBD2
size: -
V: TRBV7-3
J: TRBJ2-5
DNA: TGTGCCAGCAGCTTAATGGCGGGAGAAGAGACCCAGTACTTC
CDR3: CASSLMAGEETQYF

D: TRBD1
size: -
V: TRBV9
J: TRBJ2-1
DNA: TGTGCCAGCAGCGACCAGACAGGGGGCAGGCATGAGCAGTTCTTC
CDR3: CASSDQTGGRHEQFF

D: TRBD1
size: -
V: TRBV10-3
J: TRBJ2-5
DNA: TGTGCCATCAGTGATAGAGGGGGCGGGGAGACCCAGTACTTC
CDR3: CAISDRGGGETQYF

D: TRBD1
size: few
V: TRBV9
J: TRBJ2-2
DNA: TGTGCCAGCAGCCCAAGGACAGGGCCGAACACCGGGGAGCTGTTTTTT
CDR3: CASSPRTGPNTGELFF

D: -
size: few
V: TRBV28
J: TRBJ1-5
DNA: TGTGCCAGCAGTTTTCTTCGGCTCCAGGGCCCCATCTTCAATCAGCCCCAGCATTTT
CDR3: CASSFLRLQGPIFNQPQHF

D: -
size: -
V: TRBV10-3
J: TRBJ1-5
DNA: TGTGCCACCGGGCGGGGGGTGGTCAATCAGCCCCAGCATTTT
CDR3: CATGRGVVNQPQHF

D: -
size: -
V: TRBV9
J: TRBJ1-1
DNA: TGTGCCAGCAGCGTCTTAGGGGCCCTGAACACTGAAGCTTTCTTT
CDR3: CASSVLGALNTEAFF

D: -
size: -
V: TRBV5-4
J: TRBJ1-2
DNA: TGTGCCAGCAGCTTGACCGCCAGTAACTATGGCTACACCTTC
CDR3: CASSLTASNYGYTF

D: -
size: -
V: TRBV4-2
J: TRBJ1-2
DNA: TGTGCCAGCAGCCGCCGGGGGGCTAACTATGGCTACACCTTC
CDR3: CASSRRGANYGYTF

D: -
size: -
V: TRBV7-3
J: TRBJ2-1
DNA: TGTGCCAGCAGCCCAAGCGGCGGGATACAGAATGAGCAGTTCTTC
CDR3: CASSPSGGIQNEQFF

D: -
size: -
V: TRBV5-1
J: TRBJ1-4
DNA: TGCGCCAGCAGCCCCCAAGCCCGGGCGGGGTTCGATGAAAAACTGTTTTTT
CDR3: CASSPQARAGFDEKLFF

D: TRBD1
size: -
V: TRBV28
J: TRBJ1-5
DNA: TGTGCCAGTCAGGGGGCTAATCAGCCCCAGCATTTT
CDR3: CASQGANQPQHF

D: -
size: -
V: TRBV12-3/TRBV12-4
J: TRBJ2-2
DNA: TGTGCCAGCAGTTTTTCACAGGGTAGGGAGCTGTTTTTT
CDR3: CASSFSQGRELFF

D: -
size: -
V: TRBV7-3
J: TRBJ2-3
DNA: TGTGCCAGCAGCGGCGCCGGGACTAGCACAGATACGCAGTATTTT
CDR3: CASSGAGTSTDTQYF

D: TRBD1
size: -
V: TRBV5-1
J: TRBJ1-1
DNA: TGCGCCAGCAGGGCGACAGGGGTTGGGGCTTTCTTT
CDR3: CASRATGVGAFF

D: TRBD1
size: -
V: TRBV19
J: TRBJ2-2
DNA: TGTGCCAGTAGGACAGGGGGCTCCACCGGGGAGCTGTTTTTT
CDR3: CASRTGGSTGELFF

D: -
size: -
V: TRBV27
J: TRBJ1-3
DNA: TGTGCCAGCAGCCCGGGGGAAGGGCGCGGAAACACCATATATTTT
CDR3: CASSPGEGRGNTIYF

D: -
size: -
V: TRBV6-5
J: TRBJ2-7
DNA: TGTGCCAGCAGTTCGCCCGGGACAAGCGAGCAGTACTTC
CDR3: CASSSPGTSEQYF

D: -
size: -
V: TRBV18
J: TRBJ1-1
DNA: TGTGCCAGCTCACCATTCAAAATGGGAGGGAACACTGAAGCTTTCTTT
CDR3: CASSPFKMGGNTEAFF

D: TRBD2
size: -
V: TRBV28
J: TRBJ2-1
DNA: TGTGCCAGCAGTTTACCCGGGCTAGCGGGGTCGAATGAGCAGTTCTTC
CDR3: CASSLPGLAGSNEQFF

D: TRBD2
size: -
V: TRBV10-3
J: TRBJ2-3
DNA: TGTGCCATCGGTAGCGGGGGTAGCACAGATACGCAGTATTTT
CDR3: CAIGSGGSTDTQYF

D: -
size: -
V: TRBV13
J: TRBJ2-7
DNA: TGTGCCAGCAGCTCGATAGCGGAGGCTACCTACGAGCAGTACTTC
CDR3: CASSSIAEATYEQYF

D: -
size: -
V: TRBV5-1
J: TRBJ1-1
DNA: TGCGCCAGCAGTCCCTCTTTGGGGGCAATAGCTGAAGCTTTCTTT
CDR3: CASSPSLGAIAEAFF

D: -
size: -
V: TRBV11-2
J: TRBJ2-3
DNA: TGTGCCAGCAGCTTAGCAATCCCAGATACGCAGTATTTT
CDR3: CASSLAIPDTQYF

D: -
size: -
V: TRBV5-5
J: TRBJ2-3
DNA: TGTGCCAGCAGCGTTGAGTCGCCCACAGATACGCAGTATTTT
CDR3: CASSVESPTDTQYF

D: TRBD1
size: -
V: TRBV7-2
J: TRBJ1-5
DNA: TGTGCCAGCAGCTCCGGGACAGGGTGGGACAATCAGCCCCAGCATTTT
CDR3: CASSSGTGWDNQPQHF

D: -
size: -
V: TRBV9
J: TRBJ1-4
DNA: TGTGCCAGCAGCTCCCCGACTCAAGGCCAAAAACTGTTTTTT
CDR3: CASSSPTQGQKLFF

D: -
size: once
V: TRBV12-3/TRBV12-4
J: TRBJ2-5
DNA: TGTGCCAGCAGTTTAGCGGCGGAAGAGACCCAGTACTTC
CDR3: CASSLAAEETQYF

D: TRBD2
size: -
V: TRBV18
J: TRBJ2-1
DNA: TGTGCCAGCTCACCCCCTAGCGGGAGGGCCGCTGAGCAGTTCTTC
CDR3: CASSPPSGRAAEQFF

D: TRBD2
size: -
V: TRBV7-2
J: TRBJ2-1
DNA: TGTGCCAGCAGCGTCTATAGGGGACTAGCGGGAGTCAGGAATGAGCAGTTCTTC
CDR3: CASSVYRGLAGVRNEQFF

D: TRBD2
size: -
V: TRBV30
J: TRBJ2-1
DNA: TGTGCCTGGAGTGTGTCTAGCGGGAGACAGTTCTTC
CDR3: CAWSVSSGRQFF

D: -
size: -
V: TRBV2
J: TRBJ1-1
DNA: TGTGCCAGCAGTGAAATAGGCAGGGCCCAGAACACTGAAGCTTTCTTT
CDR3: CASSEIGRAQNTEAFF

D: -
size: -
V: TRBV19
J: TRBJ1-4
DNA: TGTGCCAGTAGTTTTATGAGCGGACAGTGGACTGCAACTAATGAAAAACTGTTTTTT
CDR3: CASSFMSGQWTATNEKLFF

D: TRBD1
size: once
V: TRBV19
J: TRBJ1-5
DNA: TGTGCCAGTAGTTACGCCGACAGGGGCTATAGCAATCAGCCCCAGCATTTT
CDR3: CASSYADRGYSNQPQHF

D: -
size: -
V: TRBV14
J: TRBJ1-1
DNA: TGTGCCAGCAGCCAAGCCCGACAGACTGAAGCTTTCTTT
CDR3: CASSQARQTEAFF

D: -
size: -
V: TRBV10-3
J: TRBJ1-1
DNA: TGTGCCATAGGCAGGGAGAACACTGAAGCTTTCTTT
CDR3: CAIGRENTEAFF

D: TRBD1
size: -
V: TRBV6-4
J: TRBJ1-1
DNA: TGTGCCAGCAGTGTAGACAGGGGGCGTGAAGCTTTCTTT
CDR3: CASSVDRGREAFF

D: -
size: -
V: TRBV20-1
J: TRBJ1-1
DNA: TGCAGTGCTAGTCCAGGGGTCAGGACTGAAGCTTTCTTT
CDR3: CSASPGVRTEAFF